The 12 T cell receptor beta chains below come from one sample, sequenced in a study of breast tumors, draining lymph nodes, adjacent tissues listed by TCRdb under 2016. The library was built by means of multiplex PCR. Sequencing was carried out with an Illumina HiSeq 2000. The public reads were run again by TCRdb, first through fastp at Q25 and then through MiXCR, and only productive beta chains were kept. CDR3 protein duplicates are merged, each entry listing the most common genes and DNA. Here the sample has approximately 170,000 distinct CDR3 sequences; roughly 30% occur a single time. Approximately 4.3% of the sample goes to the ten largest clones. Lymph node samples came from the axillary draining lymph nodes of breast cancer patients. The sequenced sample was axillary lymph node tissue. These receptors were taken from a female donor with breast cancer. Some clones in this sample may be carry-over from other donors' samples.

V is TRBV12-3 or TRBV12-4 and J is TRBJ1-2; no clear D. The CDR3 contains 14 residues. Trimming left V 6 bases short and J 2 bases short, with 13 bases between. As DNA, the CDR3 is TGTGCCAGCAGCACCGAAACAGCCAACTATGGCTACACCTTC. Translating gives CASSTETANYGYTF.

This clonotype was observed once. The chain uses TRBV11-3 and TRBJ1-1; no definite D call. The V end lost 2 bases, the J end lost 5 bases, and 9 bases lay between the germline ends. CDR1 is SGHNT, CDR2 YENEEA, per germline. This CDR3 has 13 amino acids. The DNA of the CDR3 is TGTGCCAGCAGCTTACAGGCGGGGACTGAAGCTTTCTTT. It encodes CASSLQAGTEAFF.

This clonotype was counted once. The V call is TRBV12-3 or TRBV12-4, the J call TRBJ2-1; 11 positions match TRBD1. After removal of 5 bases from V and 8 bases from J, the junction contained 11 bases not matched to a gene. This CDR3 contains 16 residues. The CDR3 nucleotides read TGTGCCAGCAGTCAAGGGACAGGGGGAGGCTTGGATGAGCAGTTCTTC. The encoded protein is CASSQGTGGGLDEQFF.

This clonotype was seen repeatedly, ten times or more. The chain joins TRBV5-1 to TRBJ2-7; D may be TRBD1 or TRBD2 (5 bases each). The V end was cut by 2 bases, the J end by 5 bases, with 14 bases between. Germline assignment: CDR1 SGHRS and CDR2 YFSETQ. The CDR3 runs 14 residues. For the CDR3, the DNA is TGCGCCAGCAGCTTCAGGGACCGTAGGAACGAGCAGTACTTC. This encodes CASSFRDRRNEQYF. The whole variable domain, filled in from reference TRBV5-1 and TRBJ2-7, reads KAGVTQTPRYLIKTRGQQVTLSCSPISGHRSVSWYQQTPGQGLQFLFEYFSETQRNKGNFPGRFSGRQFSNSRSEMNVSTLELGDSALYLCASSFRDRRNEQYFGPGTRLTVT.

This clonotype was recorded many times. The genes are TRBV6-1 and TRBJ2-7; D unclear. CDR1 is MNHNS and CDR2 is SASEGT in the germline V gene. The CDR3 contains 13 residues. V dropped 3 bases and J dropped 2 bases, with 8 bases sitting between them. Written as DNA, the CDR3 is TGTGCCAGCAGTGACAGGAATACCTACGAGCAGTACTTC. As protein: CASSDRNTYEQYF.

Concerning this clonotype: A much larger clone is a single base away; this may be a read error. Because it lacks the conserved phenylalanine or tryptophan at the end, this CDR3 is likely a read error. The CDR3 DNA reads TGTGCCAGCAGCAAGGACAGGGGCAATGAGCAGTTCTCC. It specifies CASSKDRGNEQFS. The J gene is TRBJ2-1, the V gene TRBV14, with TRBD1 matching over 9 bases. Germline V lookup: CDR1 SGHDN, CDR2 FVKESK. The CDR3 is made up of 13 amino acids. J gave up 6 bases and V 5 bases, and 2 bases lay outside the gene matches.

This clonotype was seen many times. A junction boundary mismatches the germline segment, possibly from a read error. The chain uses TRBV7-7 and TRBJ2-1; a possible D gene is TRBD2 (5 bases). This CDR3 is 13 amino acids long. In germline, CDR1 is SSHAT, CDR2 FNYEAQ (reference sequence). DNA for the CDR3: TGTGCTAGCAGCCTAGCCGAATACAATGAGCAGTTCTTC. Encoded protein: CASSLAEYNEQFF.

A few counts support this clonotype. V is TRBV3-1 and J is TRBJ2-3, with 8 positions matching TRBD1. The CDR3 loop spans 14 amino acids. Germline values: CDR1 LGHDT, CDR2 YNNKEL (reference sequence). The trim removed 8 bases at V and 6 bases at J, leaving 10 bases unmatched. The CDR3 is CASSDRAKGDTQYF. The CDR3 nucleotides read TGTGCCAGCTCGGACAGGGCTAAAGGGGATACGCAGTATTTT.

The J gene is TRBJ1-2, the V gene TRBV20-1; 7 positions match TRBD1. V was pared by 3 bases and J by 1 base, with 8 bases of the junction left unmatched. The CDR3 contains 15 residues. Germline values: CDR1 DFQATT, CDR2 SNEGSKA (reference sequence). The CDR3 loop reads CSARTGSYSNYGYTF. The CDR3, as DNA: TGCAGTGCTAGGACAGGGTCGTACAGTAACTATGGCTACACCTTC.

In regard to this clonotype: Possible read error: a much larger clone is one base away. The genes are TRBV20-1 and TRBJ2-1, with TRBD2 identical over 9 bases. CDR3 length equals 13 residues. The germline gives CDR1 DFQATT, CDR2 SNEGSKA (reference sequence). The CDR3: CSVGTSRNNEQLF. DNA of the CDR3: TGCAGCGTCGGGACTAGCCGAAACAATGAGCAGCTCTTC.

This clonotype showed up just a few times. A much larger clone sits a single nucleotide away, making a read error possible. The V gene is TRBV7-9, the J gene TRBJ1-2; D gene ambiguous. Germline V gene lookup returns CDR1 SEHNR and CDR2 FQNEAQ (reference sequence). CDR3 size: 15 residues. The CDR3 is CASRDLGRQNYGYPF. In nucleotides, the CDR3 is TGTGCCAGCAGGGACCTAGGACGGCAAAACTATGGCTACCCCTTC.

This clonotype was seen ten or more times. Relative to the germline gene, one junction end is altered; a read error may explain this. J is TRBJ1-2 and V is TRBV5-6, with 9 bases identical to TRBD1. Germline values: CDR1 SGHDT, CDR2 YYEEEE. The CDR3 totals 13 residues. CDR3 region: CASSLGTGPSGLF. The CDR3 DNA reads TGTGCCAGCAGCTTAGGGACAGGGCCGAGTGGGCTCTTC.